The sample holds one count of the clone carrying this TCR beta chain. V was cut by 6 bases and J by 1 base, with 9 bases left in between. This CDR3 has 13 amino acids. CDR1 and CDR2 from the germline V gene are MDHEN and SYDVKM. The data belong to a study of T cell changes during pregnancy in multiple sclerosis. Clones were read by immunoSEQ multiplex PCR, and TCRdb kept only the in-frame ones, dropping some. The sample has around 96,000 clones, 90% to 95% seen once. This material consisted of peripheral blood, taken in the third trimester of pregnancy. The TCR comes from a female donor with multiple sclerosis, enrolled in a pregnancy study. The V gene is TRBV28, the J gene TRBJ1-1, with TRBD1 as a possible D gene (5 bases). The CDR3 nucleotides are TGTGCCAGCAGCCCCGGGGGGAACACTGAAGCTTTCTTT. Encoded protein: CASSPGGNTEAFF.